These 3 T cell receptor beta chains came from one sample sequenced in a study of resident and recirculating memory T cells in vitiligo. The protocol was immunoSEQ multiplex PCR, while the TCRdb copy is restricted to in-frame clones and leaves out a portion. The sample includes approximately 69,000 clones, roughly 90% of them seen just once. The sequenced material came from blood. All receptors come from a male donor with vitiligo.

The chain links TRBV4-3 to TRBJ2-1; 12 bases fit TRBD2. The J segment lost 3 bases and the V segment lost 4 bases, leaving 10 bases of the junction unmatched. The germline CDR1 and CDR2 sequences are LGHNA and YSLEER. The CDR3 is made up of 18 amino acids. The CDR3 here is CASSPTQGLAGFYNEQFF. The CDR3 nucleotides are TGCGCCAGCAGCCCGACGCAAGGACTAGCGGGGTTCTACAATGAGCAGTTCTTC.

This sequence joins TRBV4-2 and TRBJ2-1, with TRBD2 matching over 12 bases. CDR3 length equals 18 residues. Unmatched junction bases numbered 8, after V lost 1 base and J lost 4 bases. Germline V gene lookup returns CDR1 LGHNA and CDR2 YNFKEQ. CDR3 DNA: TGTGCCAGCAGCCAAGCGCCAGATCTAGCGGGGGGGTACAATGAGCAGTTCTTC. This gives the protein CASSQAPDLAGGYNEQFF.

The CDR3 bases are TGCGCCAGCAGCATTACCGGACAGGGGGCTGATACTGAAGCTTTCTTT. As protein: CASSITGQGADTEAFF. The rearrangement joins TRBV5-1 to TRBJ1-1, with 11 bases aligning to TRBD1. This CDR3 comprises 16 residues. The ends lost 4 bases at V and 5 bases at J; junction bases unmatched: 10. From germline, CDR1 is SGHRS and CDR2 YFSETQ.